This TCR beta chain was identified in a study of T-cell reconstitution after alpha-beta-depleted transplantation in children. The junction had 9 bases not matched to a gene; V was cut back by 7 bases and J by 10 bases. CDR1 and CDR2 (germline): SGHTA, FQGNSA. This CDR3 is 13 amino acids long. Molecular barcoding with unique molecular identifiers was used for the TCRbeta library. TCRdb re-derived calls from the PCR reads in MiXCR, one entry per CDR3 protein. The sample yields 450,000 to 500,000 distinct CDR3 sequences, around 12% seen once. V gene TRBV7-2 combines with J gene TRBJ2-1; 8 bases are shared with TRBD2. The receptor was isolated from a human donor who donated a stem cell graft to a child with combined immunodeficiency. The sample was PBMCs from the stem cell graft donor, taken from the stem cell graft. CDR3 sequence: CASTVAGKNEQFF. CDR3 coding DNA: TGTGCCAGCACCGTAGCGGGAAAAAACGAGCAGTTCTTC. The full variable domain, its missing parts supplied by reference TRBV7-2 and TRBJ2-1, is GAGVSQSPSNKVTEKGKDVELRCDPISGHTALYWYRQSLGQGLEFLIYFQGNSAPDKSGLPSDRFSAERTGGSVSTLTIQRTQQEDSAVYLCASTVAGKNEQFFGPGTRLTVL.